The 13 T cell receptor beta chains in this list originate from one sample, sequenced in a study of T cells in Graves' hyperthyroidism and ophthalmopathy. From RNA transcripts, TCR beta CDR3 regions were amplified. Initially, a first-round RT-PCR of the TCR CDR3 employed the HTBI primer set. Using its own MiXCR run on the multiplex PCR reads, TCRdb lists one record per CDR3 protein. The repertoire holds some 180,000 distinct CDR3 sequences, with about 15% as singletons. What was sequenced was blood. These receptor sequences come from a woman between 45 and 65 years old with Graves' hyperthyroidism.

In the case of this clonotype: With a much larger clone just one base away, this may be a read error. V is TRBV27 and J is TRBJ2-7; either TRBD1 or TRBD2 may fit D (5 bases each). This CDR3 has 12 residues. The germline gives CDR1 MNHEY, CDR2 SMNVEV (reference sequence). CDR3 in DNA: TGTGCCAGCAGTTTGGGGATGGGGGAGCGGTACTTC. Translating gives CASSLGMGERYF.

A remark on this clonotype: This may come from a read error, since a much larger clone is one base off. The rearrangement joins TRBV13 to TRBJ2-3, with D perhaps TRBD2 (5 bases). CDR1 PRHDT and CDR2 FYEKMQ come from the germline V gene (reference sequence). This CDR3 region has 15 residues. V lost 6 bases and J 4 bases, leaving 17 bases between the germline ends. The CDR3 DNA follows: TGTGCCAGCAGTCGTGGACGGGGAAAGGCAGATACGCAGTATTTT. Translating gives CASSRGRGKADTQYF.

This clonotype was seen a few times. The chain joins TRBV20-1 to TRBJ2-3; D is unclear. CDR1 DFQATT and CDR2 SNEGSKA come from the germline V gene (reference sequence). The CDR3 runs 14 residues. Trimming removed 6 bases at V and 4 bases at J, with 17 bases between. CDR3 sequence reads: CSAIRTDGSDTQYF. The CDR3 coding sequence is TGCAGTGCAATCAGGACGGACGGATCAGATACGCAGTATTTT.

This clonotype was detected ten times or more. The chain has TRBV9 and TRBJ2-7, with 12 bases fitting TRBD2. Germline V gene lookup returns CDR1 SGDLS and CDR2 YYNGEE. The ends lost 3 bases at V and 2 bases at J; junction bases unmatched: 3. The CDR3 length is 15 residues. CDR3 DNA: TGTGCCAGCAGCGAGGGACTAGCGGGTACCTACGAGCAGTACTTC. This gives the protein CASSEGLAGTYEQYF.

This clonotype was seen more than once but under ten times. The chain links TRBV7-2 to TRBJ2-2, with 10 bases lining up with TRBD2. After removal of 5 bases from V and 0 bases from J, the junction contained 12 bases not matched to a gene. Germline CDR1 SGHTA, CDR2 FQGNSA. The CDR3 is made up of 19 amino acids. In DNA, the CDR3 is TGTGCCAGCAGCAGAAGGACTAGCGGAGGAGGCACGAACACCGGGGAGCTGTTTTTT. Residues: CASSRRTSGGGTNTGELFF.

The chain combines TRBV4-1 with TRBJ2-7; TRBD1 matches 8 bases. V dropped 1 base and J dropped 2; count of bases not matched to a gene: 1. Germline loops: CDR1 MGHRA, CDR2 YSYEKL. CDR3 length: 14 amino acids. The CDR3 here is CASSQGDRPYEQYF. CDR3 sequence (DNA): TGCGCCAGCAGCCAAGGGGACAGGCCCTACGAGCAGTACTTC.

This clonotype has a count of ten or more. The gene calls are TRBV28 and TRBJ2-3; 7 positions agree with TRBD2. V lost 4 bases, J lost 8 bases, and 21 bases stayed unmatched. Per the germline V gene, CDR1 is MDHEN and CDR2 is SYDVKM. The CDR3 is made up of 18 amino acids. CDR3 sequence (DNA): TGTGCCAGCAGTTCGGTGACTAGCAGCGCACGAACTCGAAGTACGCAGTATTTT. As protein: CASSSVTSSARTRSTQYF.

This clonotype occurred many times. The V and J genes are TRBV7-9 and TRBJ2-7, with D maybe TRBD2 (6 bases). The V end lost 5 bases, the J end lost 4 bases, and 18 bases lay between the germline ends. The CDR3 is 15 residues long. CDR1 SEHNR and CDR2 FQNEAQ come from the germline V gene (reference sequence). This CDR3 reads CASSDPGVQMYEQYF. The DNA of the CDR3 is TGTGCCAGCAGCGACCCGGGGGTTCAGATGTACGAGCAGTACTTC.

In its sample, this clonotype was seen many times. CDR3 nucleotide sequence: TGTGCCAGCAGTGCCCCCTCAACATTTCTCACCTACGAGCAGTACTTC. Its protein is CASSAPSTFLTYEQYF. The chain is built from TRBV6-1 and TRBJ2-7; unclear D gene. V lost 4 bases and J 2 bases, leaving 18 bases between the germline ends. The CDR3 has 16 residues. Germline V gene sequence: CDR1 MNHNS, CDR2 SASEGT.

A note on this clonotype: A read error is possible here, since a much larger clone lies one base away. Because it lacks the conserved phenylalanine or tryptophan at the end, this CDR3 is likely a read error. The chain joins TRBV6-2 or TRBV6-3 to TRBJ2-7; unclear D gene. CDR1 is MNHEY and CDR2 is SVGEGT in the germline V gene. The V and J ends lost 4 bases and 2 bases respectively, with 6 bases between them. This CDR3 is built from 12 residues. CDR3 nucleotide sequence: TGTGCCAGCAGTTCCATCCCCTACGAGCAGTACCTC. Amino acids: CASSSIPYEQYL.

Many counts were recorded for this clonotype. The rearrangement uses TRBV28 and TRBJ2-7; tentative D call: TRBD1 (5 bases). Germline V gene sequence: CDR1 MDHEN, CDR2 SYDVKM. The V end was cut by 5 bases, the J end by 0 bases, with 8 bases between. The CDR3 length is 13 residues. As DNA, the CDR3 is TGTGCCAGCAGTATAGACAGCTCCTACGAGCAGTACTTC. Its translation is CASSIDSSYEQYF.

This clonotype was counted many times. V usage is TRBV18 and J usage is TRBJ2-5; a possible D gene is TRBD2 (6 bases). The CDR3 contains 12 residues. Trimming pared 3 bases from V and 5 bases from J, leaving 7 bases between. Germline V gives CDR1 KGHSH, CDR2 LQKENI. The CDR3 DNA reads TGTGCCAGCTCACCGGCGGGGGAGACCCAGTACTTC. Residues: CASSPAGETQYF.

This clonotype came up many times. The chain links TRBV6-1 to TRBJ2-5, with 7 bases lining up with TRBD1. Germline assignment: CDR1 MNHNS and CDR2 SASEGT. V shed 5 bases and J 3 bases; nucleotides not matched to a gene: 6. The CDR3 loop spans 14 amino acids. The CDR3 DNA follows: TGTGCCAGCAGTTCTAGACAGGGTGAAGAGACCCAGTACTTC. It encodes CASSSRQGEETQYF.